The next 18 T cell receptor beta chains were all read from a single sample in a study of T cell responses to AZD1222 COVID-19 vaccine. TCRdb's copy holds only in-frame clones and misses some; the assay was immunoSEQ multiplex PCR. The sample consists of fewer than 30,000 clones, roughly 86% of them appearing once. The starting material was peripheral blood, obtained 28 days after the second AZD1222 dose. These receptors were obtained from an adult who received the AZD1222 COVID-19 vaccine.

This clone was counted a single time. The chain uses TRBV19 and TRBJ1-2, with D maybe TRBD1 (6 bases). The germline CDR1 and CDR2 sequences are LNHDA and SQIVND (reference sequence). CDR3 length: 15 residues. V was trimmed by 4 bases and J by 4 bases, leaving 16 bases between them. This CDR3 is CASSSRGGPSYGYTF. CDR3 nucleotides: TGTGCCAGTAGTAGCCGGGGGGGGCCGAGCTATGGCTACACCTTC.

The rearrangement links TRBV19 to TRBJ1-1; TRBD1 might be the D (5 bases). V lost 5 bases and J 8 bases, leaving 12 bases between the germline ends. CDR3 length equals 12 residues. Germline V gene sequence: CDR1 LNHDA, CDR2 SQIVND (reference sequence). The CDR3, as DNA: TGTGCCAGTAGTGTCCTCCGGGGGGAAGCTTTCTTT. This encodes CASSVLRGEAFF.

The genes are TRBV6-1 and TRBJ1-1; unclear D gene. Trimming removed 0 bases from V and 1 base from J, with 9 bases in between. The germline V gene has CDR1 MNHNS and CDR2 SASEGT. This CDR3 has 15 residues. CDR3 coding DNA: TGTGCCAGCAGTGAAGCCTCGGGAGGGAACACTGAAGCTTTCTTT. This encodes CASSEASGGNTEAFF.

V usage is TRBV28 and J usage is TRBJ2-7, with a weak D call TRBD1 (6 bases). The V gene's germline CDR1 is MDHEN and CDR2 SYDVKM. The CDR3 sequence is 17 residues long. Deletions cut 2 bases from V and 3 bases from J, with 20 bases between. The CDR3: CASSLSRGRLGYYEQYF. The DNA for the CDR3 is TGTGCCAGCAGTTTAAGCAGGGGACGGCTTGGCTACTACGAGCAGTACTTC.

The chain couples TRBV9 to TRBJ1-6; D remains unclear. The CDR3 runs to 15 residues. V lost 0 bases to trimming and J lost 7 bases, with 11 bases between them. Germline V gene lookup returns CDR1 SGDLS and CDR2 YYNGEE. CDR3 coding DNA: TGTGCCAGCAGCGTAGAAGGGAGTCGCAATTCACCCCTCCACTTT. Amino acids: CASSVEGSRNSPLHF. Together with reference TRBV9 and TRBJ1-6, the CDR3 gives the full variable domain: DSGVTQTPKHLITATGQRVTLRCSPRSGDLSVYWYQQSLDQGLQFLIQYYNGEERAKGNILERFSAQQFPDLHSELNLSSLELGDSALYFCASSVEGSRNSPLHFGNGTRLTVT.

The rearrangement links TRBV3-1 (or the pseudogene TRBV3-2) to TRBJ1-2, with D possibly TRBD1 on 5 matching bases. The CDR3 loop spans 16 amino acids. Deletions cut 0 bases from V and 8 bases from J, with 19 bases between. Per the germline V gene, CDR1 is LGHDT and CDR2 is YNNKEL (reference sequence). The DNA of the CDR3 is TGTGCCAGCAGCCAAGACTTGGCCCCCGGGGCAAGGGGCTACACCTTC. Translation gives CASSQDLAPGARGYTF.

The genes are TRBV20-1 and TRBJ1-5; possibly TRBD1 for D (6 bases). This CDR3 has 14 amino acids. Germline CDR1 reads DFQATT; CDR2 reads SNEGSKA (reference sequence). Trimming took 3 bases from V and 4 from J, leaving 13 bases between them. CDR3 in amino acids: CSASVPRGNQPQHF. The CDR3, as DNA: TGCAGTGCTAGTGTCCCAAGGGGGAATCAGCCCCAGCATTTT.

V and J are TRBV7-9 and TRBJ1-4; 9 nucleotides line up with TRBD1. Germline V gene lookup returns CDR1 SEHNR and CDR2 FQNEAQ (reference sequence). The CDR3 runs 19 residues. V lost 6 bases to trimming and J lost 0 bases; unmatched junction nucleotides: 14. The CDR3 sequence is CASRVPGQGPPSTNEKLFF. The CDR3 nucleotides read TGTGCCAGCAGGGTCCCGGGACAGGGTCCGCCTTCAACTAATGAAAAACTGTTTTTT.

The chain joins TRBV2 to TRBJ2-2, with a weak D call TRBD2 (5 bases). The CDR3 is 13 amino acids. Per germline, CDR1 SNHLY and CDR2 FYNNEI. V was shortened by 8 bases and J by 4 bases, with 11 bases between the two germline ends. CDR3 in amino acids: CASREQPTGELFF. In DNA, the CDR3 is TGTGCCAGCCGGGAACAACCCACCGGGGAGCTGTTTTTT.

This chain connects TRBV5-1 to TRBJ1-3; TRBD1 matches at 10 bases. CDR1 and CDR2 (germline): SGHRS, YFSETQ. Unmatched junction bases numbered 3, after V lost 4 bases and J lost 2 bases. The CDR3 sequence is 15 residues long. CDR3 DNA: TGCGCCAGCAGCCCCGGGACAGGGGCTGGAAACACCATATATTTT. Protein: CASSPGTGAGNTIYF.

The gene calls are TRBV12-3 or TRBV12-4 and TRBJ1-1; 9 bases line up with TRBD1. CDR3 length equals 13 residues. Unmatched junction bases numbered 5, after V lost 7 bases and J lost 5 bases. This chain's CDR3 is CASTLQGATEAFF. In DNA, the CDR3 is TGTGCCAGCACCTTACAGGGGGCGACTGAAGCTTTCTTT.

The chain combines TRBV29-1 with TRBJ1-1, with a possible D match to TRBD1 (5 bases). Germline CDR1 reads SQVTM; CDR2 reads ANQGSEA. V dropped 7 bases and J dropped 1 base, with 13 bases sitting between them. CDR3 length equals 13 residues. The chain's CDR3 is CSAKGHTNTEAFF. CDR3 nucleotide sequence: TGCAGCGCTAAAGGACATACGAACACTGAAGCTTTCTTT.

For the CDR3, the DNA is TGCAGTGCTAGGGACAATGAGCAGTTCTTC. Translating gives CSARDNEQFF. The gene calls are TRBV20-1 and TRBJ2-1; D call uncertain. The CDR3 spans 10 residues. The germline V and J ends were trimmed by 3 bases and 5 bases, with 2 bases remaining between them. Germline-derived CDR1 and CDR2 are DFQATT and SNEGSKA (reference sequence).

The V call is TRBV4-1, the J call TRBJ2-7; D assignment may be TRBD1 or TRBD2 (5 bases each). This CDR3 comprises 16 residues. The germline gives CDR1 MGHRA, CDR2 YSYEKL. Trimming removed 0 bases from V and 2 bases from J, with 14 bases in between. The CDR3 loop is CASSQDRDPSAYEQYF. For the CDR3, the DNA is TGCGCCAGCAGCCAAGATAGGGACCCCAGTGCCTACGAGCAGTACTTC.

The chain has TRBV19 and TRBJ2-1; 14 bases match TRBD2. Germline V gene data show CDR1 as LNHDA and CDR2 as SQIVND (reference sequence). The J segment lost 8 bases and the V segment lost 6 bases, leaving 6 bases of the junction unmatched. The CDR3 is 15 residues long. The CDR3 region is CASSGTSGGVDEQFF. CDR3 DNA: TGTGCCAGTAGCGGGACTAGCGGGGGTGTGGATGAGCAGTTCTTC.

The rearrangement uses TRBV9 and TRBJ1-1; D not resolved. Germline loops: CDR1 SGDLS, CDR2 YYNGEE. The V and J ends lost 4 bases and 5 bases respectively, with 15 bases between them. The CDR3 spans 14 residues. CDR3 sequence: CASSPSTSGTEAFF. The DNA for the CDR3 is TGTGCCAGCAGCCCGAGCACCAGTGGGACTGAAGCTTTCTTT.

V and J are TRBV9 and TRBJ2-7, with 8 bases identical to TRBD1. This CDR3 is built from 14 residues. V lost 4 bases and J lost 3; bases outside the gene matches: 6. Germline CDR1 and CDR2: SGDLS and YYNGEE. CDR3 DNA sequence: TGTGCCAGCAGCCCAGGGACAGGTATCTACGAGCAGTACTTC. Its protein is CASSPGTGIYEQYF.

J is TRBJ2-7 and V is TRBV28, with unresolved D. Trimming pared 1 base from V and 3 bases from J, leaving 4 bases between. The V gene's germline CDR1 is MDHEN and CDR2 SYDVKM. The CDR3 loop spans 12 amino acids. CDR3 coding DNA: TGTGCCAGCAGTTTATTAAGCTACGAGCAGTACTTC. It is translated as CASSLLSYEQYF.